These 4 T cell receptor beta chains originate from one sample sequenced in a study of T cells expressing NK-cell markers. TCRdb reanalyzed the 5' RACE reads and collapses them to one entry per CDR3 protein, without DNA. The sample data list 200,000 to 300,000 distinct CDR3 sequences. The sample was blood T cells: a sorted CD56 or NKG2C T cell subset, CD4+ or CD8+ T cells, or bulk PBMC T cells (not recorded which). The origin of the receptors is a man aged 18 to 29 in good health.

The chain has TRBV14 and TRBJ2-7; no DNA is available, so the TRBD1 call from TCRdb remains unchecked. Germline loops: CDR1 SGHDN, CDR2 FVKESK. CDR3 size: 14 residues. The CDR3 reads CASSQLLLGGEQYF.

J is TRBJ2-5 and V is TRBV15; TCRdb proposes TRBD2, but this gene call is untestable without DNA. The germline CDR1 and CDR2 sequences are LNHNV and YYDKDF (reference sequence). CDR3 length: 16 amino acids. This CDR3 is CATSRGGSGRQETQYF.

The chain is built from TRBV29-1 and TRBJ1-1; there is no DNA to check the TCRdb D call of TRBD1. The CDR3 sequence is 17 residues long. Germline V gives CDR1 SQVTM, CDR2 ANQGSEA. The CDR3 loop is CSVHRPRDSLLNTEAFF. Complete variable domain (other parts from reference TRBV29-1 and TRBJ1-1): SAVISQKPSRDICQRGTSLTIQCQVDSQVTMMFWYRQQPGQSLTLIATANQGSEATYESGFVIDKFPISRPNLTFSTLTVSNMSPEDSSIYLCSVHRPRDSLLNTEAFFGQGTRLTVV.

The rearrangement links TRBV28 to TRBJ1-1; no DNA is available, so the TRBD1 call from TCRdb remains unchecked. Germline loops: CDR1 MDHEN, CDR2 SYDVKM. CDR3 length: 13 amino acids. CDR3 sequence: CASRDRGRTEAFF. Combining the CDR3 with reference TRBV28 and TRBJ1-1 gives the whole variable domain DVKVTQSSRYLVKRTGEKVFLECVQDMDHENMFWYRQDPGLGLRLIYFSYDVKMKEKGDIPEGYSVSREKKERFSLILESASTNQTSMYLCASRDRGRTEAFFGQGTRLTVV.